The 23 T cell receptor beta chains reported below all come from one sample, sequenced in a study of Graves' ophthalmopathy and Graves' hyperthyroidism. Amplifying from RNA transcripts, the study obtained TCR beta CDR3 regions. HTBI-primed first-round RT-PCR preceded second-round multiplex PCR. TCRdb re-called the multiplex PCR reads with MiXCR, one entry per CDR3 protein. The sample comprises roughly 380,000 distinct CDR3 sequences, approximately 15% of which are singletons, and approximately 7% rests with the top ten. Specimen: peripheral blood. The receptors here all came from a woman under 30 with stable Graves' hyperthyroidism.

Details on this clonotype: A much larger clonotype is one base distant, so this may be a read error. This rearrangement joins TRBV12-3 or TRBV12-4 to TRBJ2-4; 10 bases fit TRBD1. The CDR3 length is 13 residues. The CDR3 nucleotides read TGTGCCAGCAGTGCGGACAGGGGGGACATTCGGTACTTC. As protein: CASSADRGDIRYF.

This clonotype was picked up many times. The rearrangement uses TRBV12-3 or TRBV12-4 and TRBJ1-1, with 9 bases lining up with TRBD1. V was pared by 6 bases and J by 1 base, with 3 bases of the junction left unmatched. The CDR3 consists of 14 residues. The CDR3: CASRPGQGNTEAFF. The CDR3, as DNA: TGTGCCAGCAGGCCGGGACAGGGGAACACTGAAGCTTTCTTT.

This clonotype has at least ten counts. This chain connects TRBV7-2 to TRBJ2-5; D uncertain. Germline assignment: CDR1 SGHTA and CDR2 FQGNSA. The CDR3 contains 13 residues. V lost 0 bases and J 2 bases, leaving 4 bases between the germline ends. CDR3 amino acids: CASSLAVQETQYF. CDR3 DNA: TGTGCCAGCAGCTTAGCAGTTCAAGAGACCCAGTACTTC.

This clonotype occurred many times. The chain combines TRBV11-2 with TRBJ1-2, with 9 bases identical to TRBD1. Germline V gene sequence: CDR1 SGHAT, CDR2 FQNNGV. The junction had 14 bases not matched to a gene; V was cut back by 0 bases and J by 3 bases. The CDR3 has 19 residues. The DNA for the CDR3 is TGTGCCAGCAGCTTAGATCTTATGGGCACAGGGGGCGCCCACTATGGCTACACCTTC. Its translation: CASSLDLMGTGGAHYGYTF. The variable domain in full, with the rest retrieved from reference TRBV11-2 and TRBJ1-2, is EAGVAQSPRYKIIEKRQSVAFWCNPISGHATLYWYQQILGQGPKLLIQFQNNGVVDDSQLPKDRFSAERLKGVDSTLKIQPAKLEDSAVYLCASSLDLMGTGGAHYGYTFGSGTRLTVV.

This clonotype was seen more than once but under ten times. The CDR3 DNA reads TGTGCCAGCAGCCCACGGGGAAACACCATATATTTT. Translating gives CASSPRGNTIYF. The chain combines TRBV7-6 with TRBJ1-3, with D unresolved. From germline, CDR1 is SGHVS and CDR2 FNYEAQ. This CDR3 spans 12 amino acids. Trimming left V 5 bases short and J 4 bases short, with 6 bases between.

This clonotype has at least ten counts. CDR3 region: CASSGGVRDQETQYF. Here the CDR3 DNA reads TGCGCCAGCAGCGGGGGGGTCCGAGACCAAGAGACCCAGTACTTC. The chain recombines TRBV5-1 with TRBJ2-5, with 7 bases that match TRBD2. The CDR3 is 15 residues long. Germline V gene sequence: CDR1 SGHRS, CDR2 YFSETQ. V was clipped by 4 bases and J by 0 bases; unmatched bases: 6.

V and J are TRBV20-1 and TRBJ1-5; 8 bases fit TRBD1. The J segment lost 0 bases and the V segment lost 6 bases, leaving 4 bases of the junction unmatched. In germline, CDR1 is DFQATT, CDR2 SNEGSKA (reference sequence). The CDR3 totals 14 residues. The CDR3, as DNA: TGCAGTGCGGACAGGGAAAATAGCAATCAGCCCCAGCATTTT. Amino acids: CSADRENSNQPQHF.

This clonotype was found a few times. The chain couples TRBV2 to TRBJ1-2; D not resolved. V lost 1 base to trimming and J lost 0 bases, with 9 bases between them. CDR3 length: 15 amino acids. The germline CDR1 and CDR2 sequences are SNHLY and FYNNEI. DNA for the CDR3: TGTGCCAGCAGTGAAGAGGGCCCAGCTAACTATGGCTACACCTTC. This translates into CASSEEGPANYGYTF.

This clonotype was counted ten times or more. The chain combines TRBV10-3 with TRBJ2-5, with TRBD2 as a possible D gene (5 bases). In germline, CDR1 is ENHRY, CDR2 SYGVKD. The CDR3 runs to 14 residues. V dropped 2 bases and J dropped 0 bases, with 7 bases sitting between them. CDR3 sequence: CAISEVGDQETQYF. In nucleotides, the CDR3 is TGTGCCATCAGTGAGGTGGGAGACCAAGAGACCCAGTACTTC.

A single count supports this clonotype. It may be a read error: a sequence one base away is much more abundant. Here the CDR3 omits its conserved ending phenylalanine or tryptophan, so a read error is the likely source. The chain links TRBV20-1 to TRBJ1-2; perhaps TRBD1 as D (5 bases). This CDR3 contains 12 residues. CDR1 is DFQATT and CDR2 is SNEGSKA in the germline V gene (reference sequence). With 6 bases removed from V and 5 bases from J, the gap between germline ends came to 13 bases. The CDR3 bases are TGCAGTGCCTCCGGGACCGGGTATGGCTACACCTAC. Its protein is CSASGTGYGYTY.

This clonotype appeared a few times. This may come from a read error, since a much larger clone is one base off. This CDR3 is missing its conserved last phenylalanine or tryptophan, likely due to a read error. This rearrangement joins TRBV2 to TRBJ2-5; 9 bases align to TRBD1. CDR1 is SNHLY, CDR2 FYNNEI, per germline. The J segment lost 1 base and the V segment lost 2 bases, leaving 5 bases of the junction unmatched. The CDR3 is 16 residues long. The CDR3 nucleotides read TGTGCCAGCAGTGAATTGCGGACAGGGGTCCAAGAGACCCAGTACTCC. This gives the protein CASSELRTGVQETQYS.

The chain recombines TRBV7-9 with TRBJ2-7; 10 bases align to TRBD2. The CDR3 loop spans 13 amino acids. The junction had 6 bases not matched to a gene; V was cut back by 6 bases and J by 7 bases. CDR1 is SEHNR and CDR2 is FQNEAQ in the germline V gene (reference sequence). The CDR3 sequence: CASSISGGIEQYF. The CDR3 DNA reads as TGTGCCAGCAGTATTAGCGGGGGGATTGAGCAGTACTTC.

This clonotype was found a few times. The rearrangement joins TRBV3-1 to TRBJ2-7; D might be TRBD2 (6 bases). Trimming shortened V by 2 bases and J by 9 bases, and 11 bases separated the two germline ends. Germline V CDR1 and CDR2: LGHDT, YNNKEL (reference sequence). This CDR3 is 12 amino acids long. CDR3 DNA sequence: TGTGCCAGCAGCCAATCCGGGCGGGGGCAGTACTTC. It yields the protein CASSQSGRGQYF.

At least ten counts were recorded for this clonotype. The rearrangement joins TRBV6-1 to TRBJ2-2; D possibly corresponds to TRBD1 (6 bases). The germline gives CDR1 MNHNS, CDR2 SASEGT. This CDR3 spans 14 amino acids. Trimming left V 2 bases short and J 5 bases short, with 9 bases between. The CDR3 sequence: CASSETGWTGELFF. The DNA for the CDR3 is TGTGCCAGCAGTGAAACAGGGTGGACCGGGGAGCTGTTTTTT.

This rearrangement joins TRBV7-2 to TRBJ1-6; D possibly corresponds to TRBD1 (6 bases). Trimming removed 5 bases at V and 7 bases at J, with 15 bases between. Germline V lookup: CDR1 SGHTA, CDR2 FQGNSA. The CDR3 runs 15 residues. Here the CDR3 reads CASSRGGAANSPLHF. In nucleotides, the CDR3 is TGTGCCAGCAGCAGGGGGGGAGCGGCCAATTCACCCCTCCACTTT.

This clonotype was detected only a few times. Given a much more abundant clone one base away, this may be a read error. Without the conserved terminal phenylalanine or tryptophan, this CDR3 likely stems from a read error. This sequence joins TRBV4-2 and TRBJ1-5; D unresolved. There are 13 residues in the CDR3. Germline CDR1 is LGHNA and CDR2 is YNFKEQ. Trimming pared 0 bases from V and 7 bases from J, leaving 7 bases between. The CDR3 protein is CASSQELYQPQHL. In DNA form, the CDR3 reads TGTGCCAGCAGCCAAGAGTTATACCAGCCCCAGCATTTG.

The rearrangement uses TRBV10-2 and TRBJ2-7; D is uncertain. V shed 7 bases and J shed 5 bases, with 15 bases lying between them. Germline lookup yields CDR1 WSHSY and CDR2 SAAADI. CDR3 size: 13 residues. The CDR3 spells CASTPARRDEQYF. The CDR3 bases are TGCGCCAGCACCCCGGCGCGACGAGACGAGCAGTACTTC.

This sequence joins TRBV5-1 and TRBJ2-7, with D perhaps matching TRBD1 (6 bases). CDR3 size: 15 residues. V was trimmed by 0 bases and J by 5 bases, leaving 15 bases between them. Germline V gene sequence: CDR1 SGHRS, CDR2 YFSETQ. The CDR3 coding sequence is TGCGCCAGCAGCTTGGGATTGGGGGCCGGCGACGAGCAGTACTTC. Amino acid sequence: CASSLGLGAGDEQYF. The full variable domain, rest sourced from reference TRBV5-1 and TRBJ2-7, is KAGVTQTPRYLIKTRGQQVTLSCSPISGHRSVSWYQQTPGQGLQFLFEYFSETQRNKGNFPGRFSGRQFSNSRSEMNVSTLELGDSALYLCASSLGLGAGDEQYFGPGTRLTVT.

This clonotype was seen at least ten times. The chain couples TRBV6-4 to TRBJ1-2, with a possible D match to TRBD1 (6 bases). CDR1 is MRHNA and CDR2 is SNTAGT in the germline V gene. The CDR3 loop spans 13 amino acids. V was trimmed by 4 bases and J by 4 bases, leaving 10 bases between them. The CDR3 sequence: CASSAGQFYGYTF. As DNA, the CDR3 is TGTGCCAGCAGTGCGGGACAATTCTATGGCTACACCTTC.

This clonotype was detected ten times or more. V usage is TRBV6-5 and J usage is TRBJ1-1; 7 bases fit TRBD1. The trim removed 5 bases at V and 1 base at J, leaving 7 bases unmatched. The CDR3 sequence is 15 residues long. From germline, CDR1 is MNHEY and CDR2 SVGAGI. Written as DNA, the CDR3 is TGTGCCAGCAGTCCAGGGACAGCCCAGAACACTGAAGCTTTCTTT. It translates to CASSPGTAQNTEAFF.

In this sample, this clonotype turned up many times. The chain employs TRBV7-8 and TRBJ2-2; the D is unclear. The CDR3 has 14 amino acids. V was cut by 1 base and J by 5 bases, with 8 bases left in between. The germline V gene encodes CDR1 SGHVS and CDR2 FQNEAQ. CDR3 in DNA: TGTGCCAGCAGCTTAGGGGCAGAGACCGGGGAGCTGTTTTTT. Its protein is CASSLGAETGELFF.

In its sample, this clonotype was seen many times. CDR3 in DNA: TGTGCCAGCAGTTCCCAGGGGGCTGGCGAGCAGTACTTC. It is translated as CASSSQGAGEQYF. The rearrangement joins TRBV12-3 or TRBV12-4 to TRBJ2-7; TRBD1 agrees at 8 bases. The CDR3 sequence is 13 residues long. J gave up 6 bases and V 4 bases, and 5 bases lay outside the gene matches.

This clonotype was counted ten times or more. The chain employs TRBV2 and TRBJ1-2; tentatively, D is TRBD1 (5 bases). In germline, CDR1 is SNHLY, CDR2 FYNNEI. This CDR3 has 14 residues. Trimming pared 7 bases from V and 6 bases from J, leaving 18 bases between. Here the CDR3 DNA reads TGTGCCAGCACCCCAGGGCGGTGGGAGAATGGCTACACCTTC. It yields the protein CASTPGRWENGYTF.